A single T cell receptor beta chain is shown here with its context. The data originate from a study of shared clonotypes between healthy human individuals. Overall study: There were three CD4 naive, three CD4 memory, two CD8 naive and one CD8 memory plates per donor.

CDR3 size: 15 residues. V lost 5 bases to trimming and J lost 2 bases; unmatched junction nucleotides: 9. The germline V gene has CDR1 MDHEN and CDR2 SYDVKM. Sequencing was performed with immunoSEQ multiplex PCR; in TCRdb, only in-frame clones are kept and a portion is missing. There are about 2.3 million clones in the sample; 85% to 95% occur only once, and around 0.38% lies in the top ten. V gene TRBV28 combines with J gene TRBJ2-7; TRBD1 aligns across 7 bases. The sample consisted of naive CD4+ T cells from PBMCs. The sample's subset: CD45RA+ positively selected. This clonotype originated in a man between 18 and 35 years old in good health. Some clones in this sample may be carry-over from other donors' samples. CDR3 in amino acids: CASSTRDSAAYEQYF. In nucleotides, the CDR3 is TGTGCCAGCAGTACCCGGGACAGCGCGGCCTACGAGCAGTACTTC.